A selection of T cell receptor beta chains follows, all from one sample in a study of CD8+ T cells in alopecia areata. The assay was immunoSEQ multiplex PCR, and TCRdb's table has in-frame clones only and misses some. The sample includes 190,000 or so clones, 55% to 75% of them seen just once. This specimen consisted of CD4+ T cells sorted from blood, obtained at week 24, from a patient treated with tofacitinib. The source of these receptors is a human donor with alopecia areata. The CDR3 runs from the conserved cysteine through the conserved F or W. D genes are given only for firm matches. Clone size is given for some rows only: seen once, a few or many times, or a class if the clone is expanded.

>TRBV6-6|-|TRBJ1-1|-
CASSYRGEGAFF
TGTGCCAGCAGTTACAGGGGCGAGGGAGCTTTCTTT
>TRBV28|-|TRBJ2-6|-
CASSLGGRLGANVLTF
TGTGCCAGCAGTCTGGGGGGAAGGCTTGGGGCCAACGTCCTGACTTTC
>TRBV7-2|-|TRBJ2-7|-
CASEKAGPTKRDEQYF
TGTGCCAGCGAAAAGGCCGGGCCCACCAAGAGGGACGAGCAGTACTTC
>TRBV10-3|few|TRBJ1-5|-
CAISMGGSDQPQHF
TGTGCCATCAGTATGGGGGGTTCCGATCAGCCCCAGCATTTT
>TRBV28|-|TRBJ1-5|-
CASQQEQPQHF
TGTGCCAGCCAGCAGGAACAGCCCCAGCATTTT
>TRBV4-1|-|TRBJ2-3|-
CASSQIWGGQDTQYF
TGCGCCAGCAGCCAAATCTGGGGGGGCCAGGATACGCAGTATTTT
>TRBV30|-|TRBJ2-6|-
CAWNTGSGANVLTF
TGTGCCTGGAACACAGGGTCTGGGGCCAACGTCCTGACTTTC
>TRBV6-6|-|TRBJ2-1|-
CASFAGSSYNEQFF
TGTGCCAGCTTTGCGGGGAGCTCCTACAATGAGCAGTTCTTC
>TRBV15|few|TRBJ2-5|TRBD2
CATSRDPTSGSETQYF
TGTGCCACCAGCAGAGATCCGACTAGCGGCAGCGAGACCCAGTACTTC
>TRBV19|few|TRBJ2-2|TRBD1
CASRDPGQGNTGELFF
TGTGCCAGTCGAGATCCGGGACAGGGGAACACCGGGGAGCTGTTTTTT
>TRBV4-3|few|TRBJ2-5|-
CASSQDWSGFRYF
TGCGCCAGCAGCCAAGACTGGTCGGGGTTTCGGTACTTC
>TRBV11-2|-|TRBJ2-1|TRBD2
CASSESLAGVKQFF
TGTGCCAGCAGCGAATCACTAGCGGGAGTAAAGCAGTTCTTC
>TRBV28|-|TRBJ1-2|TRBD1
CASSLATGGYGYTF
TGTGCCAGCAGTTTAGCCACAGGGGGCTATGGCTACACCTTC
>TRBV10-3|-|TRBJ2-3|TRBD1
CAISDTLTGGMQYF
TGTGCCATCAGTGACACTCTGACAGGGGGCATGCAGTATTTT
>TRBV7-3|-|TRBJ2-5|-
CASSLGPRPQETQYF
TGTGCCAGCAGCTTAGGACCCAGACCCCAAGAGACCCAGTACTTC
>TRBV10-3|-|TRBJ1-1|-
CAISELGTANEAFF
TGTGCCATCAGTGAGTTAGGGACGGCCAATGAAGCGTTCTTT
>TRBV30|-|TRBJ1-1|-
CAWRDVRTEAFF
TGTGCCTGGAGAGATGTAAGGACTGAAGCTTTCTTT
>TRBV11-2|few|TRBJ2-3|-
CASSYRDSATDTQYF
TGTGCCAGCAGTTACCGGGACTCCGCCACAGATACGCAGTATTTT
>TRBV2|-|TRBJ2-7|-
CASNYRDNYEQYF
TGTGCCAGCAACTACCGGGACAACTACGAGCAGTACTTC
>TRBV4-3|-|TRBJ2-1|TRBD2
CASSQGISGGFSEQFF
TGCGCCAGCAGCCAAGGGATTAGCGGGGGGTTCAGTGAGCAGTTCTTC
>TRBV30|few|TRBJ2-1|-
CAWSLSFDNEQFF
TGTGCCTGGAGTTTGTCGTTTGACAATGAGCAGTTCTTC
>TRBV4-2|-|TRBJ1-5|TRBD1
CASSQATGGDQPQHF
TGTGCCAGCAGCCAGGCGACAGGGGGAGATCAGCCCCAGCATTTT
>TRBV29-1|few|TRBJ2-2|-
CIGIGVNTGELFF
TGCATCGGGATAGGGGTGAACACCGGGGAGCTGTTTTTT
>TRBV6-5|-|TRBJ1-2|-
CASRTIGSYGYTF
TGTGCCAGCAGAACCATAGGAAGCTATGGCTACACCTTC
>TRBV5-4|-|TRBJ2-3|-
CASSLGASVRTDTQYF
TGTGCCAGCAGCTTGGGTGCCAGCGTACGAACAGATACGCAGTATTTT
>TRBV4-1|-|TRBJ1-2|TRBD1
CASSSGQGYGYTF
TGTGCCAGCAGCTCAGGACAGGGGTATGGCTACACCTTC
>TRBV2|-|TRBJ2-2|TRBD1
CASSATGGTTGELFF
TGTGCCAGCAGTGCCACAGGGGGCACCACCGGGGAGCTGTTTTTT
>TRBV7-2|-|TRBJ2-5|TRBD2
CASSLAGLAGLETQYF
TGTGCCAGCAGCTTAGCAGGACTAGCGGGATTGGAGACCCAGTACTTC
>TRBV5-1|-|TRBJ1-6|-
CASSRDSNSPLHF
TGCGCCAGCAGCCGAGACAGCAATTCACCCCTCCACTTT
>TRBV15|few|TRBJ1-5|-
CATSRARGSNQPQHF
TGTGCCACCAGCAGGGCTAGAGGGAGCAATCAGCCCCAGCATTTT
>TRBV5-1|-|TRBJ2-1|-
CASSFGGEGNEQFF
TGCGCCAGCAGCTTTGGGGGAGAGGGGAATGAGCAGTTCTTC
>TRBV18|once|TRBJ2-5|TRBD1
CASSPIGQGEETQYF
TGTGCCAGCTCACCGATAGGACAGGGGGAAGAGACCCAGTACTTC
>TRBV27|few|TRBJ2-7|-
CASSLSRDSIYEQYF
TGTGCCAGCAGTTTATCCCGGGACTCTATCTACGAGCAGTACTTC
>TRBV11-2|-|TRBJ2-2|-
CASSREGNTGELFF
TGTGCCAGCAGCCGCGAGGGGAACACCGGGGAGCTGTTTTTT
>TRBV29-1|-|TRBJ2-3|TRBD1
CSVGTSLDRGSTDTQYF
TGCAGCGTTGGGACATCCTTGGACAGGGGGAGCACAGATACGCAGTATTTT
>TRBV6-5|-|TRBJ1-3|-
CAAQRGNTIYF
TGTGCCGCACAGCGGGGAAACACCATATATTTT
>TRBV29-1|-|TRBJ2-7|-
CSYKRGDYEQYF
TGCAGCTATAAACGAGGCGACTACGAGCAGTACTTC
>TRBV29-1|-|TRBJ2-7|TRBD2
CSVPLAGGYEQYF
TGCAGCGTCCCGTTAGCGGGAGGCTACGAGCAGTACTTC